This T cell receptor beta chain was identified in a study of circulating CD8 cells and anti-PD-1 response in melanoma (dated by TCRdb to 2019 to 2021). Context from the whole study: Patients received nivolumab intravenously at 3 mg/kg every 2 weeks. PD-1 on on-treatment samples was detected using a biotinylated anti-human IgG4 antibody. Of the 13 patients in the melanoma cohort, seven received anti-PD-1 as first-line therapy and six had prior targeted therapy or immunotherapy. A total of 11 melanoma patients were included in the TCR repertoire analysis, 4 of them responders and 7 non-responders. Responders were defined as patients showing complete or partial responses, and non-responders as patients showing stable or progressive disease (RECIST v1.1).

This clonotype is considered medium-sized (0.01 to 0.1%). There is no known antigen for this receptor. There are no base qualities to consult, and no much larger clone falls within one base. Using a BD FACSAria II cell sorter, four subsets defined by PD-1 and/or TIGIT were sorted out of live CD3+CD8+TCRalphabeta+ cells. Circulating CD8 T cells were sorted into four subsets by PD-1 and TIGIT expression to characterize their relevance to anti-PD-1 therapy response. For each sorted CD8 T-cell subset, both the TCR alpha and TCR beta chains were sequenced. Peripheral blood was collected at three points: before the first anti-PD-1 injection, after two injections and after four injections. PBMCs were isolated immediately by Ficoll gradient centrifugation. Until use, PBMCs were cryopreserved in liquid nitrogen in RPMI containing around 22% FCS and around 10% DMSO. After thawing, PBMCs were stained with a viability dye plus antibodies against CD3, CD8alpha, TCRalphabeta, PD-1 and TIGIT. Total RNA was extracted with the RNeasy Kit, and every sample reached a RIN above 7.

Sequencing was performed on a NextSeq 500. Starting from roughly 15 ng of total RNA, TCR libraries were made with the QIAseq Immune Repertoire RNA Library Kit, Human TCR Panel. TCR libraries were sequenced on an Illumina NextSeq with a Mid Output V2 kit, using asymmetric 261x41 paired-end reads. Each TCR library was diluted to 4 to 4.5 nM, after which the TCR libraries were pooled, denatured and loaded at around 1 pM. The paper's processing steps were these. TCR FASTQ files were processed in the QIAGEN GeneGlobe Data Analysis Center, with downstream analysis in R 3.5.2. Clonality was calculated as one minus Shannon entropy normalized by the log of the number of unique productive sequences. Fisher exact tests at 5% FDR, run separately within each subset, picked out TRA or TRB clonotypes whose abundance differed between baseline and M1. Clonotypes with differential abundance were put into four groups: emerging, expanding, contracting or non-expanding/contracting. Morisita's overlap index was used to measure repertoire overlap between patients. Using fastp trimming at Q25 and MiXCR clonotype assembly, TCRdb reanalyzed the public sequencing data and kept in-frame beta chains. For every CDR3 protein sequence, its rows merge into one entry that carries the most common genes and DNA. These V and J calls rely on TCRdb rather than the paper's analysis. The sample yields around 420 distinct CDR3 sequences; about 5% were counted once. Jointly, the top ten make up around 40% of the sample.

The trim is 2 bases for V and 13 bases for J, with a gap of 15 bases between the germline ends. Based on the germline V gene, the CDR1 and CDR2 sequences are SGHDN and FVKESK. The CDR3 holds 13 amino acids from the cysteine to the phenylalanine. Solely the CDR3 DNA is kept, with 39 bases framed from the first base. Overall results and qualifications from the work: Because material was limited, most experiments were generally run without replicates. Repertoires were mostly private between subsets, with fewer than 7.5% of TRB clonotypes shared at M1, and the greatest sharing occurred between DPOS and TIGIT. The DNEG repertoire had the highest diversity, the PD-1 and DPOS repertoires had similar and higher clonality, and the TIGIT repertoires had the lowest diversity. Because tumor material was not accessible, tumor reactivity was instead assessed by peptide assays on expanded sorted subsets. Only baseline and M1 samples from a small cohort with few responders were used in the published TCR repertoire comparisons. The authors pointed out that the cohort included both treatment-naive and previously treated patients, and that this mix could influence the results.

The receptor's source is a human donor with melanoma. This sequence uses TRBV14 and TRBJ2-1, with the D call tentatively TRBD1 or TRBD2, each fitting 6 bases. The sample consisted of CD8+ T cells from PBMCs, taken at baseline or after one month of anti-PD-1 therapy (not recorded which). The CDR3 corresponds to CASSQSPGGIQFF. The DNA is as follows: TGTGCCAGCAGCCAAAGCCCCGGGGGCATCCAGTTCTTC.